The subject of this entry is one TCR beta chain. The data were obtained in a study of blood T cell repertoires in COVID-19. TCRdb's copy holds only in-frame clones and misses some; the assay was immunoSEQ multiplex PCR. The repertoire holds roughly 280,000 clones, with roughly nine tenths as singletons. Trimming took off 1 base at V and 2 bases at J, with 14 bases between the two ends. The CDR3 runs 16 residues. Germline assignment: CDR1 SGHVS and CDR2 FNYEAQ. Residents of around 24 US areas, aged about 18 to 95 years, made up the participants. The material sequenced was PBMCs or T cells enriched from blood (not recorded which). The chain recombines TRBV7-6 with TRBJ2-5, with D possibly being TRBD1 (5 bases). The sequence derives from a woman aged 60 to 75 who had recovered from COVID-19. The CDR3 DNA follows: TGTGCCAGCAGCTTAGTCCTAGTAGACAGACAAGAGACCCAGTACTTC. As protein: CASSLVLVDRQETQYF.